The 30 T cell receptor beta chains given below trace back to one sample, sequenced in a study of T cell responses to AZD1222 COVID-19 vaccine. Assay: immunoSEQ multiplex PCR; the TCRdb copy retains only in-frame clones and omits some. In the table there are roughly 14,000 clones, around 89% of which are singletons. The sequencing here drew on peripheral blood, taken 28 days after the second AZD1222 dose. These receptor sequences come from an adult who received the AZD1222 COVID-19 vaccine.

This chain links TRBV11-3 with TRBJ2-1; 8 bases line up with TRBD2. V was clipped by 3 bases and J by 3 bases; unmatched bases: 4. Germline assignment: CDR1 SGHNT and CDR2 YENEEA. The CDR3 spans 15 residues. DNA for the CDR3: TGTGCCAGCAGCTTGGGCGGGAGGTTCTACAATGAGCAGTTCTTC. Protein product: CASSLGGRFYNEQFF.

The chain uses TRBV9 and TRBJ1-2; D perhaps matches TRBD1 (6 bases). Trimming removed 0 bases at V and 5 bases at J, with 14 bases between. The CDR3 totals 15 residues. Germline V gene data show CDR1 as SGDLS and CDR2 as YYNGEE. The chain's CDR3 is CASSVASGAQYGYTF. CDR3 sequence (DNA): TGTGCCAGCAGCGTAGCTTCAGGGGCCCAATATGGCTACACCTTC. The full variable domain, its missing parts supplied by reference TRBV9 and TRBJ1-2, is DSGVTQTPKHLITATGQRVTLRCSPRSGDLSVYWYQQSLDQGLQFLIQYYNGEERAKGNILERFSAQQFPDLHSELNLSSLELGDSALYFCASSVASGAQYGYTFGSGTRLTVV.

This chain joins TRBV6-5 and TRBJ1-2; D gene ambiguous. Trimming cost V 8 bases and J 0 bases, with 10 bases left between them. CDR3 size: 13 residues. Germline V lookup: CDR1 MNHEY, CDR2 SVGAGI. The CDR3 protein is CASAIGANYGYTF. The CDR3 nucleotides are TGTGCCAGCGCAATCGGAGCTAACTATGGCTACACCTTC.

This clone was detected only once. The chain couples TRBV11-2 to TRBJ2-7; TRBD2 might be the D (5 bases). The germline V and J ends were trimmed by 3 bases and 6 bases, with 15 bases remaining between them. Germline V lookup: CDR1 SGHAT, CDR2 FQNNGV. The CDR3 consists of 14 residues. CDR3 coding DNA: TGTGCCAGCAGCTTCCGAGAGAGGGCGGGCGAGCAGTACTTC. Its translation is CASSFRERAGEQYF.

The V gene is TRBV19, the J gene TRBJ2-3; D is undetermined. Germline-derived CDR1 and CDR2 are LNHDA and SQIVND (reference sequence). The CDR3 has 13 amino acids. V shed 7 bases and J shed 1 base, with 9 bases lying between them. The CDR3 bases are TGTGCCAGTACTCCTGACCGCACAGATACGCAGTATTTT. Residues: CASTPDRTDTQYF.

This clone was recorded only once. The V gene is TRBV7-9, the J gene TRBJ2-5, with 10 bases matching TRBD2. CDR1 is SEHNR and CDR2 is FQNEAQ in the germline V gene (reference sequence). J was trimmed by 6 bases and V by 3 bases; bases with no gene match: 4. The CDR3 has 14 amino acids. The CDR3 DNA reads TGTGCCAGCAGCTTGTCTAGCGGGGGAAAGACCCAGTACTTC. Its protein is CASSLSSGGKTQYF. Full variable domain (rest looked up from reference TRBV7-9 and TRBJ2-5): DTGVSQNPRHKITKRGQNVTFRCDPISEHNRLYWYRQTLGQGPEFLTYFQNEAQLEKSRLLSDRFSAERPKGSFSTLEIQRTEQGDSAMYLCASSLSSGGKTQYFGPGTRLLVL.

The chain has TRBV9 and TRBJ2-2; the D gene could be TRBD1 or TRBD2 (5 bases each). Between the trimmed V and J ends, which lost 0 bases and 3 bases, there was a span of 6 bases. The CDR3 totals 14 residues. Germline V CDR1 and CDR2: SGDLS, YYNGEE. The CDR3 protein is CASSVGGYTGELFF. The CDR3 DNA follows: TGTGCCAGCAGCGTAGGGGGGTACACCGGGGAGCTGTTTTTT.

In nucleotides, the CDR3 is TGTGCCAGCAGCGAGACAGGGAACACTGAAGCTTTCTTT. It translates to CASSETGNTEAFF. The V gene is TRBV7-3, the J gene TRBJ1-1, with D possibly TRBD1 on 6 matching bases. Deletions cut 5 bases from V and 1 base from J, with 8 bases between. This CDR3 contains 13 residues. Per germline, CDR1 SGHTA and CDR2 FQGTGA.

The genes are TRBV9 and TRBJ2-2; weak D call: TRBD1 (6 bases). The V gene lost 7 bases and the J gene lost 1 base, with 8 bases spanning the gap. The germline gives CDR1 SGDLS, CDR2 YYNGEE. The CDR3 spans 13 residues. CDR3 in DNA: TGTGCCAGCGGGGGCCTGAACACCGGGGAGCTGTTTTTT. As protein: CASGGLNTGELFF.

The V gene is TRBV28, the J gene TRBJ1-5, with 11 positions matching TRBD1. Germline CDR1 reads MDHEN; CDR2 reads SYDVKM. CDR3 length: 17 residues. After removal of 9 bases from V and 0 bases from J, the junction contained 10 bases not matched to a gene. This CDR3 reads CASFSDRGLYSNQPQHF. DNA of the CDR3: TGTGCCAGTTTCTCGGACAGGGGGCTCTATAGCAATCAGCCCCAGCATTTT.

V is TRBV28 and J is TRBJ1-2, with no clear D. The V and J ends lost 6 bases and 2 bases respectively, with 13 bases between them. CDR3 length equals 14 residues. The V gene's germline CDR1 is MDHEN and CDR2 SYDVKM. The CDR3 DNA reads as TGTGCCAGCAGGTCCTCTTTGGGGAACTATGGCTACACCTTC. This translates into CASRSSLGNYGYTF.

V usage is TRBV6-1 and J usage is TRBJ2-3; D may be TRBD1 (6 bases). V shed 4 bases and J shed 2 bases, with 16 bases lying between them. Germline V gene lookup returns CDR1 MNHNS and CDR2 SASEGT. The CDR3 consists of 16 residues. Here the CDR3 DNA reads TGTGCCAGCAGTGCTCTACAGGGCCCCCCCACAGATACGCAGTATTTT. It is translated as CASSALQGPPTDTQYF.

The J gene is TRBJ1-4, the V gene TRBV5-1, with 9 bases aligning to TRBD1. V shed 1 base, J shed 9 bases, and the junction held 7 bases outside the gene matches. The germline gives CDR1 SGHRS, CDR2 YFSETQ. The CDR3 has 15 residues. Written as DNA, the CDR3 is TGCGCCAGCAGCTTGTCTGGACAGGGGAGCCAAAAACTGTTTTTT. Translating gives CASSLSGQGSQKLFF.

This rearrangement joins TRBV9 to TRBJ1-2; D unresolved. V was cut by 4 bases and J by 1 base, with 11 bases left in between. The CDR3 sequence is 14 residues long. Per germline, CDR1 SGDLS and CDR2 YYNGEE. The CDR3 reads CASSPQTNNYGYTF. The CDR3 DNA follows: TGTGCCAGCAGCCCCCAAACAAATAACTATGGCTACACCTTC.

The gene calls are TRBV5-1 and TRBJ1-5; D uncertain. Trimming removed 2 bases from V and 0 bases from J, with 6 bases in between. The CDR3 totals 14 residues. Germline values: CDR1 SGHRS, CDR2 YFSETQ. The CDR3 here is CASSFEGSNQPQHF. In nucleotides, the CDR3 is TGCGCCAGCAGCTTTGAAGGTAGCAATCAGCCCCAGCATTTT.

This clone is a singleton in its sample. This sequence joins TRBV30 and TRBJ1-4; possibly TRBD1 for D (6 bases). The CDR3 consists of 16 residues. Germline V gene sequence: CDR1 GTSNPN, CDR2 SVGIG (reference sequence). V was clipped by 5 bases and J by 5 bases, with 21 bases between them. CDR3 sequence (DNA): TGTGCCTGGGACAGGAAAGGAGGGAGTTACAATGAAAAACTGTTTTTT. Protein product: CAWDRKGGSYNEKLFF.

The chain employs TRBV9 and TRBJ1-2; TRBD1 agrees at 7 bases. Germline V lookup: CDR1 SGDLS, CDR2 YYNGEE. The CDR3 consists of 15 residues. After removal of 0 bases from V and 7 bases from J, the junction contained 9 bases not matched to a gene. CDR3 sequence reads: CASSVGTGDLGGYTF. CDR3 in DNA: TGTGCCAGCAGCGTAGGAACAGGGGACCTCGGTGGCTACACCTTC.

CDR3 bases: TGTGCCAGCAGCCTTGGAGGGGGCGAGCAGTACTTC. This sequence encodes CASSLGGGEQYF. The chain links TRBV7-3 to TRBJ2-7; D possibly uses TRBD1 or TRBD2 (6 bases each). The CDR3 contains 12 residues. V was trimmed by 5 bases and J by 6 bases, leaving 11 bases between them. The germline CDR1 and CDR2 sequences are SGHTA and FQGTGA.

This clone turned up a few times. The chain links TRBV6-4 to TRBJ1-2; perhaps TRBD1 as D (6 bases). V dropped 2 bases and J dropped 5 bases, with 15 bases sitting between them. The V gene's germline CDR1 is MRHNA and CDR2 SNTAGT. The CDR3 totals 15 residues. CDR3 in DNA: TGTGCCAGCAGTGACAGTTCCGGGACATGGTATGGCTACACCTTC. Amino acids: CASSDSSGTWYGYTF.

This clone was counted once. The chain is built from TRBV7-9 and TRBJ1-1; the D gene is possibly TRBD1 (6 bases). The germline CDR1 and CDR2 sequences are SEHNR and FQNEAQ (reference sequence). The CDR3 is made up of 14 amino acids. V was trimmed by 4 bases and J by 0 bases, leaving 9 bases between them. The CDR3 reads CASSSTGMNTEAFF. In DNA form, the CDR3 reads TGTGCCAGCAGCTCAACAGGGATGAACACTGAAGCTTTCTTT.

The chain couples TRBV7-9 to TRBJ1-5, with 8 bases matching TRBD1. The ends lost 1 base at V and 1 base at J; junction bases unmatched: 0. This CDR3 spans 15 amino acids. Germline CDR1 and CDR2: SEHNR and FQNEAQ (reference sequence). The CDR3: CASSLGQGSNQPQHF. CDR3 nucleotide sequence: TGTGCCAGCAGCTTAGGACAGGGGAGCAATCAGCCCCAGCATTTT.

J is TRBJ1-1 and V is TRBV19; D might be TRBD1 (5 bases). CDR3 size: 15 residues. The V and J ends lost 3 bases and 5 bases respectively, with 16 bases between them. CDR1 LNHDA and CDR2 SQIVND come from the germline V gene (reference sequence). The CDR3 sequence: CASSMTGGARTEAFF. The CDR3 DNA follows: TGTGCCAGTAGTATGACTGGAGGGGCGCGGACTGAAGCTTTCTTT.

The chain joins TRBV27 to TRBJ2-3; tentative D call: TRBD1 (6 bases). This CDR3 spans 14 amino acids. V was shortened by 3 bases and J by 3 bases, with 10 bases between the two germline ends. Germline CDR1 MNHEY, CDR2 SMNVEV (reference sequence). The CDR3 reads CASSFWGPTDTQYF. CDR3 nucleotide sequence: TGTGCCAGCAGTTTCTGGGGGCCGACAGATACGCAGTATTTT.

The V gene is TRBV28, the J gene TRBJ1-1, with TRBD1 as a possible D gene (5 bases). The V gene lost 8 bases and the J gene lost 3 bases, with 13 bases spanning the gap. The germline gives CDR1 MDHEN, CDR2 SYDVKM. CDR3 size: 13 residues. The CDR3 region is CASLWEGYTEAFF. In DNA, the CDR3 is TGTGCCAGCCTTTGGGAGGGGTACACTGAAGCTTTCTTT. Full variable domain (missing parts from reference TRBV28 and TRBJ1-1): DVKVTQSSRYLVKRTGEKVFLECVQDMDHENMFWYRQDPGLGLRLIYFSYDVKMKEKGDIPEGYSVSREKKERFSLILESASTNQTSMYLCASLWEGYTEAFFGQGTRLTVV.

This chain connects TRBV25-1 to TRBJ2-2; D is ambiguous. This CDR3 has 15 amino acids. CDR1 is MGHDK, CDR2 SYGVNS, per germline. The V end lost 1 base, the J end lost 5 bases, and 11 bases lay between the germline ends. CDR3 region: CASSEFSIETGELFF. The CDR3 DNA follows: TGTGCCAGCAGTGAATTCAGCATCGAAACCGGGGAGCTGTTTTTT. The full variable domain, its missing parts supplied by reference TRBV25-1 and TRBJ2-2, is EADIYQTPRYLVIGTGKKITLECSQTMGHDKMYWYQQDPGMELHLIHYSYGVNSTEKGDLSSESTVSRIRTEHFPLTLESARPSHTSQYLCASSEFSIETGELFFGEGSRLTVL.

J is TRBJ1-3 and V is TRBV9; no definite D call. V was pared by 2 bases and J by 4 bases, with 13 bases between. This CDR3 is 15 amino acids long. CDR1 is SGDLS and CDR2 is YYNGEE in the germline V gene. CDR3 loop: CASSVTASVGNTIYF. Written as DNA, the CDR3 is TGTGCCAGCAGCGTTACAGCCAGCGTCGGAAACACCATATATTTT. Full variable domain (rest looked up from reference TRBV9 and TRBJ1-3): DSGVTQTPKHLITATGQRVTLRCSPRSGDLSVYWYQQSLDQGLQFLIQYYNGEERAKGNILERFSAQQFPDLHSELNLSSLELGDSALYFCASSVTASVGNTIYFGEGSWLTVV.

DNA of the CDR3: TGTGCCAGTAGTTTGGGACAGACCGACGGGGTCACCGGGGAGCTGTTTTTT. Translating it yields CASSLGQTDGVTGELFF. The rearrangement links TRBV19 to TRBJ2-2; TRBD1 agrees at 7 bases. The junction had 13 bases not matched to a gene; V was cut back by 5 bases and J by 4 bases. The germline CDR1 and CDR2 sequences are LNHDA and SQIVND (reference sequence). The CDR3 is 17 amino acids.

V gene TRBV3-1 (or the pseudogene TRBV3-2) combines with J gene TRBJ2-3, with 10 bases identical to TRBD1. V lost 1 base to trimming and J lost 0 bases; unmatched junction nucleotides: 1. Germline V CDR1 and CDR2: LGHDT, YNNKEL (reference sequence). The CDR3 loop spans 16 amino acids. Written as DNA, the CDR3 is TGTGCCAGCAGCCAAGGGGGACAGGGGAGCACAGATACGCAGTATTTT. Protein sequence: CASSQGGQGSTDTQYF.

This clone occurred once. The V and J genes are TRBV29-1 and TRBJ1-4; D possibly corresponds to TRBD1 (6 bases). V lost 7 bases to trimming and J lost 5 bases, with 17 bases between them. Germline V gene sequence: CDR1 SQVTM, CDR2 ANQGSEA. CDR3 length equals 14 residues. This CDR3 is CSASLGGLNEKLFF. CDR3 nucleotides: TGCAGCGCTTCATTAGGGGGTCTGAATGAAAAACTGTTTTTT.

The V and J genes are TRBV2 and TRBJ2-7; perhaps TRBD1 as D (5 bases). Trimming removed 7 bases at V and 5 bases at J, with 15 bases between. In germline, CDR1 is SNHLY, CDR2 FYNNEI. The CDR3 is 13 amino acids. CDR3 amino acids: CASKGRARDEQYF. The DNA of the CDR3 is TGTGCCAGCAAGGGCAGGGCCAGAGACGAGCAGTACTTC.